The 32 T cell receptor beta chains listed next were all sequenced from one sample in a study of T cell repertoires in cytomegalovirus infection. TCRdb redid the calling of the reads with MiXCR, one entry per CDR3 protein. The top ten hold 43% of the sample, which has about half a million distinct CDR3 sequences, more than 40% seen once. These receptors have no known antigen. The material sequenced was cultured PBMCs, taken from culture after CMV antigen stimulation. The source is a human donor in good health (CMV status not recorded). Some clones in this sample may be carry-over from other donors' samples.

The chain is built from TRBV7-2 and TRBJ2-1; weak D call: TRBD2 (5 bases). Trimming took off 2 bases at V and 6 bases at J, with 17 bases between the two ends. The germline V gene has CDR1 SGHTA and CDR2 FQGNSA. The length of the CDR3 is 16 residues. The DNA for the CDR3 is TGTGCCAGCAGCTTATCAAAGGACTGGCTCCCCAATGAGCAGTTCTTC. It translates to CASSLSKDWLPNEQFF.

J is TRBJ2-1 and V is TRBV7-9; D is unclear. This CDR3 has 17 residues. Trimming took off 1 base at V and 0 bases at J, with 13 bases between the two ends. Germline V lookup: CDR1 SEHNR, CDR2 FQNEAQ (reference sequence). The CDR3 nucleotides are TGTGCCAGCAGCTTAGAATGGCGGTCGAGCTCCTACAATGAGCAGTTCTTC. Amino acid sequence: CASSLEWRSSSYNEQFF.

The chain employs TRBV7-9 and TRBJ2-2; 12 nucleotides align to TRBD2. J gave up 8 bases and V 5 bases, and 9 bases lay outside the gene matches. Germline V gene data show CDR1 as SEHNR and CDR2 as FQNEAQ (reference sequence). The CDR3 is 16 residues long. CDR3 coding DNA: TGTGCCAGCAGCGCCACTAGCGGGAGGAGGATTGGGGAGCTGTTTTTT. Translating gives CASSATSGRRIGELFF.

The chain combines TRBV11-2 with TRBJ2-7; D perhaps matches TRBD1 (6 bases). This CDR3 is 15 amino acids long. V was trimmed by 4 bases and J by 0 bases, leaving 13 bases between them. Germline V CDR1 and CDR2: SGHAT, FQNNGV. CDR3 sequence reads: CASSYREGGSYEQYF. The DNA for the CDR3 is TGTGCCAGCAGCTACAGGGAAGGGGGCTCCTACGAGCAGTACTTC.

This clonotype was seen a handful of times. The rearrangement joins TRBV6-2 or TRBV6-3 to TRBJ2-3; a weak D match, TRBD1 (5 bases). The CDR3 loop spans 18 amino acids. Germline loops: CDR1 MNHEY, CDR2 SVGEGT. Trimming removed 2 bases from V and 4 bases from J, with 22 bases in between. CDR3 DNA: TGTGCCAGCAGTTACCATCGGCCCCGTAGGGGATCGGCAGATACGCAGTATTTT. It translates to CASSYHRPRRGSADTQYF.

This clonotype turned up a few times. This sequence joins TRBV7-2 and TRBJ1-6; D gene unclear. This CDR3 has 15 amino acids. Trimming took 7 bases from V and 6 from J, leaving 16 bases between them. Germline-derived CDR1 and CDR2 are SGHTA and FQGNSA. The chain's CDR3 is CASTFVRASNSPLHF. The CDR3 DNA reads TGTGCCAGCACCTTTGTTCGGGCCTCTAATTCACCCCTCCACTTT.

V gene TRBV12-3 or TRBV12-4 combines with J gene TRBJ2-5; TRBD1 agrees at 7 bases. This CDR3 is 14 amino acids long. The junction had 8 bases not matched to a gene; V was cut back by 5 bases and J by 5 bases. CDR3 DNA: TGTGCCAGCAGTGTAACAGGGGACGGGGAGACCCAGTACTTC. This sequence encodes CASSVTGDGETQYF.

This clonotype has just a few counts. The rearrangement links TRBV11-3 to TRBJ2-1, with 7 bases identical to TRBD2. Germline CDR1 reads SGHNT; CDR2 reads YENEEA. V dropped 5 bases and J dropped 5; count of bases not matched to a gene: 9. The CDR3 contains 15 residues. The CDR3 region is CASSVWAGADNEQFF. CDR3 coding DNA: TGTGCCAGCAGCGTGTGGGCGGGAGCGGACAATGAGCAGTTCTTC.

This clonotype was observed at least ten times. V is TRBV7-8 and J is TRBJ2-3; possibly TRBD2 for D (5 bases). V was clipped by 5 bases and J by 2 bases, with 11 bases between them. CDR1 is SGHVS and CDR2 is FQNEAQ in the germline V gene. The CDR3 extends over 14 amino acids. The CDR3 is CASSPTGNTDTQYF. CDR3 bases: TGTGCCAGCAGCCCAACGGGGAACACAGATACGCAGTATTTT.

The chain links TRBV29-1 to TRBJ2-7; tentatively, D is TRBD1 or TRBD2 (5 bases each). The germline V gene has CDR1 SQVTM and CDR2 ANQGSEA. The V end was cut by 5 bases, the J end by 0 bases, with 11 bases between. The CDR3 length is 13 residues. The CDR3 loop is CSVRGTNSYEQYF. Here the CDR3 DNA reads TGCAGCGTTAGAGGGACCAACTCCTACGAGCAGTACTTC.

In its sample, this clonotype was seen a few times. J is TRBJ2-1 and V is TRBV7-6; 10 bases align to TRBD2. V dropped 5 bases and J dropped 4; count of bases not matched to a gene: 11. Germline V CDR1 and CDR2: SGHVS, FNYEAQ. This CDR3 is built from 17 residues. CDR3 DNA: TGTGCCAGCAGCCCCCGACTAGCGGGCCTAATTTACAATGAGCAGTTCTTC. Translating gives CASSPRLAGLIYNEQFF.

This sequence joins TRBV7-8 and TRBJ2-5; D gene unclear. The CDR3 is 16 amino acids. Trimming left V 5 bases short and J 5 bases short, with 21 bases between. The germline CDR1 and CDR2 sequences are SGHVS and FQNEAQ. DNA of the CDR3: TGTGCCAGCAGCGAACACCGCACACCCGGCAGGGAGACCCAGTACTTC. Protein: CASSEHRTPGRETQYF. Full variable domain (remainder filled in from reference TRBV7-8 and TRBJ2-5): GAGVSQSPRYKVAKRGQDVALRCDPISGHVSLFWYQQALGQGPEFLTYFQNEAQLDKSGLPSDRFFAERPEGSVSTLKIQRTQQEDSAVYLCASSEHRTPGRETQYFGPGTRLLVL.

CDR3 nucleotide sequence: TGTGCCACCAGTAACACAGGGGGCGGTGAAGCTTTCTTT. Translation gives CATSNTGGGEAFF. The chain uses TRBV24-1 and TRBJ1-1; TRBD1 matches 9 bases. Per germline, CDR1 KGHDR and CDR2 SFDVKD. V lost 6 bases and J lost 7; bases outside the gene matches: 5. The CDR3 sequence is 13 residues long.

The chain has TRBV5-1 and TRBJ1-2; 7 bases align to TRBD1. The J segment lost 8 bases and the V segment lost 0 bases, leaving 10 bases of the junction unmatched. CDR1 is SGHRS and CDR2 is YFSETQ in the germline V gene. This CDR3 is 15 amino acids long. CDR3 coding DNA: TGCGCCAGCAGCTTGGACGGCGGGACAGAACAAGGCTACACCTTC. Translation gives CASSLDGGTEQGYTF.

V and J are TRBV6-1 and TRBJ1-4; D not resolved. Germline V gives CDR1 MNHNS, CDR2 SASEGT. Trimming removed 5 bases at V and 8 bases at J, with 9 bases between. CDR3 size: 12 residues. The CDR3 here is CASSYAGEKLFF. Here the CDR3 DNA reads TGTGCCAGCAGTTACGCCGGCGAAAAACTGTTTTTT.

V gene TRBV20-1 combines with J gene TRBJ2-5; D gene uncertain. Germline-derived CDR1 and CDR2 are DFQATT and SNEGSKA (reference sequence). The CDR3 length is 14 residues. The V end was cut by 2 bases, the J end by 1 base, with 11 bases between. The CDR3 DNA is TGCAGTGCTAGAAGACCCAGGCGCCAAGAGACCCAGTACTTC. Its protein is CSARRPRRQETQYF.

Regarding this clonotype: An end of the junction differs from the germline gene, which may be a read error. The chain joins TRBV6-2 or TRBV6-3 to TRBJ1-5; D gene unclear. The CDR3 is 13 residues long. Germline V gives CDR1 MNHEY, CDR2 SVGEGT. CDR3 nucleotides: TGTGCCAGCCAACATCATAGCTATCAGCCCCAGCATTTT. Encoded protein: CASQHHSYQPQHF.

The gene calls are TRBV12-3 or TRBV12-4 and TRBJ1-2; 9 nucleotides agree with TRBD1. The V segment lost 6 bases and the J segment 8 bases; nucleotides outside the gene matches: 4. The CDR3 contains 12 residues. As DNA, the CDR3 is TGTGCCAGCAGGGACAGGGGAGGCGGCTACACCTTC. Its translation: CASRDRGGGYTF.

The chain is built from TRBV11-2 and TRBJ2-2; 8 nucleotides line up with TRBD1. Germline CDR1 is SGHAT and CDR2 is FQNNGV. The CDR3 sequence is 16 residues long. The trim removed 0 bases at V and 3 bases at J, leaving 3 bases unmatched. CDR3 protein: CASSLDGTGHTGELFF. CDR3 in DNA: TGTGCCAGCAGCTTAGACGGGACAGGTCACACCGGGGAGCTGTTTTTT. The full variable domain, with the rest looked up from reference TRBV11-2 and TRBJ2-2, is EAGVAQSPRYKIIEKRQSVAFWCNPISGHATLYWYQQILGQGPKLLIQFQNNGVVDDSQLPKDRFSAERLKGVDSTLKIQPAKLEDSAVYLCASSLDGTGHTGELFFGEGSRLTVL.

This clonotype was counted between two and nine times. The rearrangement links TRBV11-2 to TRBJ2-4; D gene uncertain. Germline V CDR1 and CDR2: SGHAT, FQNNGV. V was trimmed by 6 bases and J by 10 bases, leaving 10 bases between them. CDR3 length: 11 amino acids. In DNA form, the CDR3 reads TGTGCCAGCAGGGCAGGTCGGATTCAGTACTTC. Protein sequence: CASRAGRIQYF.

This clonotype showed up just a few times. Here the CDR3 DNA reads TGTGCCACCGAGGGATGGACTAGCGGGACTCCTACAGATACGCAGTATTTT. It codes for CATEGWTSGTPTDTQYF. The gene calls are TRBV7-4 and TRBJ2-3, with 12 bases that match TRBD2. The CDR3 has 17 residues. Unmatched junction bases numbered 14, after V lost 10 bases and J lost 3 bases. CDR1 and CDR2 from the germline V gene are SGHVT and SQSDAQ.

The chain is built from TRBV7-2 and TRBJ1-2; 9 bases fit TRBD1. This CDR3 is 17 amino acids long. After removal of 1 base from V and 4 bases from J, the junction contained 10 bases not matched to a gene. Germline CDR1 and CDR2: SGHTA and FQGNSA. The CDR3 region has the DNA TGTGCCAGCAGCTTAGGAGGGGACAGGGCTTTGGTCTATGGCTACACCTTC. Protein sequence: CASSLGGDRALVYGYTF.

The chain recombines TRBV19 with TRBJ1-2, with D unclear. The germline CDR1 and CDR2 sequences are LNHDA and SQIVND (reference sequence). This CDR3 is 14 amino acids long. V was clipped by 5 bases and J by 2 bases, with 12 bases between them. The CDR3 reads CASSAGPTNYGYTF. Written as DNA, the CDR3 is TGTGCCAGTAGTGCCGGTCCTACAAACTATGGCTACACCTTC.

The CDR3 spells CASSSLAVPGEQYF. The CDR3, as DNA: TGTGCCAGCAGCTCCCTAGCGGTCCCGGGTGAGCAGTACTTC. J is TRBJ2-7 and V is TRBV7-8, with TRBD2 identical over 7 bases. The V segment lost 4 bases and the J segment 7 bases; nucleotides outside the gene matches: 10. This CDR3 region has 14 residues. From germline, CDR1 is SGHVS and CDR2 FQNEAQ.

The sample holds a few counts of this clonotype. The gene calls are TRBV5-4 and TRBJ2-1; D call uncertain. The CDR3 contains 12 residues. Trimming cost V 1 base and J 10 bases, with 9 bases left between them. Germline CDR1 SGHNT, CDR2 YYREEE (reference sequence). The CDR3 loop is CASSLSRSEQFF. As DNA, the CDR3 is TGTGCCAGCAGCTTGTCCAGGTCGGAGCAGTTCTTC.

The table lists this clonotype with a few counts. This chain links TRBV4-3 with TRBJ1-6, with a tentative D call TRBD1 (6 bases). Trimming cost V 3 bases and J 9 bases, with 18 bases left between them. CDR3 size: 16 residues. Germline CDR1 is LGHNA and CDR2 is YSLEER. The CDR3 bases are TGCGCCAGCAGCCAGACGGACAGCGGGTTAGGTTCACCCCTCCACTTT. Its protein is CASSQTDSGLGSPLHF.

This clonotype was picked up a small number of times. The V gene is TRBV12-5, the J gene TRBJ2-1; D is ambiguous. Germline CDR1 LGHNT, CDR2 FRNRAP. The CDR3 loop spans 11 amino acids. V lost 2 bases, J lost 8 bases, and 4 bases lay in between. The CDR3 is CASGLIDEQFF. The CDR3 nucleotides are TGTGCTAGTGGTTTGATAGATGAGCAGTTCTTC.

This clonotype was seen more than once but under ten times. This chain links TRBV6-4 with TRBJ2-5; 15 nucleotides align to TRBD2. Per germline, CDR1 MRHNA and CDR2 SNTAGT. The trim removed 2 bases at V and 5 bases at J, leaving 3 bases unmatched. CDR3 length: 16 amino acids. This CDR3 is CASSDRTSGRVETQYF. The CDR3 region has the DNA TGTGCCAGCAGTGACCGGACTAGCGGGAGGGTTGAGACCCAGTACTTC.

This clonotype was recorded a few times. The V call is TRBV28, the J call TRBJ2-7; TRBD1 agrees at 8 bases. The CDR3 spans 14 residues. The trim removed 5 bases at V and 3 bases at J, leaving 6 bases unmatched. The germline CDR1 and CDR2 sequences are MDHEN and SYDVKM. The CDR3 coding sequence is TGTGCCAGCAGTACCCAACAGGGGGGCTACGAGCAGTACTTC. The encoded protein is CASSTQQGGYEQYF.

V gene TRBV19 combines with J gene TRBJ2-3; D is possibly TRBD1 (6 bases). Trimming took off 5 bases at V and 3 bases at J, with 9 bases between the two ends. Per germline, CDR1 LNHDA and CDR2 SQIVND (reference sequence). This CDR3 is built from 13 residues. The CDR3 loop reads CASSETGTDTQYF. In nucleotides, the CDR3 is TGTGCCAGTAGTGAAACAGGGACAGATACGCAGTATTTT.

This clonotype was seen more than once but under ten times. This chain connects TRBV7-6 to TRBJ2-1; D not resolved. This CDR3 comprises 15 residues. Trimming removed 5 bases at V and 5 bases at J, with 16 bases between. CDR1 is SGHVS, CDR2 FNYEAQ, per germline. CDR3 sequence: CASSPGPGSDNEQFF. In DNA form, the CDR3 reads TGTGCCAGCAGCCCCGGCCCCGGGTCGGACAATGAGCAGTTCTTC.

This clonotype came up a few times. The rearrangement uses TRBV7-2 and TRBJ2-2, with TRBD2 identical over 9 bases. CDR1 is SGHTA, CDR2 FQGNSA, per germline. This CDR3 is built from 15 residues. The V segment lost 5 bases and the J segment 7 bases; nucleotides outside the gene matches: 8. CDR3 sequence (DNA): TGTGCCAGCAGCAACTGGGTAGCGGGGGACGGGGAGCTGTTTTTT. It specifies CASSNWVAGDGELFF.